The clone carrying this T cell receptor (beta chain) was detected ten times or more. This entry belongs to a study of CD8 T cells in ankylosing spondylitis. TCRdb itself ran the 5' RACE reads through MiXCR, one entry per CDR3 protein. The repertoire holds about 240,000 distinct CDR3 sequences, roughly a tenth seen once, with 2.5% to 3% in the top ten. Sequencing was carried out using blood, either unsorted or a sorted T cell fraction (not recorded which). The source is a male donor with ankylosing spondylitis or in good health (not recorded which).

The CDR3 sequence: CASSLSAGAGELFF. Written as DNA, the CDR3 is TGTGCCAGCAGTTTGTCTGCGGGAGCCGGGGAGCTGTTTTTT. The rearrangement uses TRBV12-3 or TRBV12-4 and TRBJ2-2; 7 bases agree with TRBD2. The CDR3 extends over 14 amino acids. V was pared by 3 bases and J by 6 bases, with 4 bases of the junction left unmatched.